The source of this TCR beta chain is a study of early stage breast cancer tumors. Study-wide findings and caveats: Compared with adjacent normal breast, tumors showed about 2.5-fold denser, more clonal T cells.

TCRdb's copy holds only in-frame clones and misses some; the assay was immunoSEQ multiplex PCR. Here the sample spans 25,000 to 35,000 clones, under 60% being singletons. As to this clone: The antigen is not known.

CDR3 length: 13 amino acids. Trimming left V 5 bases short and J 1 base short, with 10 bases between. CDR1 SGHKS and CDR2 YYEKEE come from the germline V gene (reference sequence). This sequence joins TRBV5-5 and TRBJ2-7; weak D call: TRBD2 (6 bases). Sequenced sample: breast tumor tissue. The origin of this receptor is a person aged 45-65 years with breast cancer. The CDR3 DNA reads TGTGCCAGCAGGGAAGGACTATCCTACGAGCAGTACTTC. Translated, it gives CASREGLSYEQYF.